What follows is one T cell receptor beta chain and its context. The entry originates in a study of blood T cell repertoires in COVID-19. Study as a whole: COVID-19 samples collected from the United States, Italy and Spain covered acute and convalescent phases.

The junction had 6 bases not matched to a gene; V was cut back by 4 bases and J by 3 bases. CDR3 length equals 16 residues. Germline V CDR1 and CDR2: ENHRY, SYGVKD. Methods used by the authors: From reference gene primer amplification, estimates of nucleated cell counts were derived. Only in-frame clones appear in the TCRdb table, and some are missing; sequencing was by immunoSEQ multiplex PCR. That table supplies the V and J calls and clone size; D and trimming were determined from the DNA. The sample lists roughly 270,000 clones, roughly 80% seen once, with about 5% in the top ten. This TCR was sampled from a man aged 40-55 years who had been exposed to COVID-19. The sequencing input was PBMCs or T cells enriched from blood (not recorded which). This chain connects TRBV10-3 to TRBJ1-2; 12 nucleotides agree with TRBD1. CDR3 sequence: CAISAGRDRGHYGYTF. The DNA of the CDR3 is TGTGCCATCAGTGCTGGCCGGGACAGGGGGCACTATGGCTACACCTTC.